This T cell receptor (beta chain) came from a study of T cells in Graves' hyperthyroidism and ophthalmopathy. Study outcomes and limitations: Blood samples included most of the expanded thyroid clonotypes exceeding 0.001.

Amplified TCR beta CDR3 regions derived from RNA transcripts. Using the HTBI primer set, a first-round RT-PCR was run on the TCR CDR3. TCRdb reprocessed the multiplex PCR reads with MiXCR, giving one entry per CDR3 protein. The table includes roughly 710,000 distinct CDR3 sequences, around a third detected once. Germline CDR1 and CDR2: SGHTA and FQGNSA. The J segment lost 6 bases and the V segment lost 5 bases, leaving 5 bases of the junction unmatched. CDR3 length: 14 residues. Uncontrolled infection, other autoimmune disease, pregnancy or lactation excluded patients. Clinical symptoms, serum thyroxine, TRAb, thyroid ultrasound and orbital computed tomography established diagnosis. This clonotype was detected many times. Antigen: not known.

The rearrangement joins TRBV7-2 to TRBJ1-2; the match to TRBD1 covers 11 bases. Sequenced: blood. The TCR was taken from a woman in her 40s with Graves' hyperthyroidism. CDR3 in amino acids: CASSTGQGANGYTF. The DNA of the CDR3 is TGTGCCAGCAGCACAGGACAGGGGGCCAATGGCTACACCTTC. Based on the CDR3 plus reference TRBV7-2 and TRBJ1-2, the full variable domain is GAGVSQSPSNKVTEKGKDVELRCDPISGHTALYWYRQSLGQGLEFLIYFQGNSAPDKSGLPSDRFSAERTGGSVSTLTIQRTQQEDSAVYLCASSTGQGANGYTFGSGTRLTVV.